This passage covers 11 T cell receptor beta chains from one sample sequenced in a study of shared clonotypes between healthy human individuals. Method: immunoSEQ multiplex PCR; TCRdb's copy keeps in-frame clones and lacks some. The sample carries 600,000 to 750,000 clones, 90% recorded once. Sequencing was done on a sample of memory CD8+ T cells from PBMCs. Subset meaning: CD45RO+ cells pooled with CCR7-negative TemRA cells. These receptors all come from a man aged 18 to 29 in good health. Some clones in this sample may be carry-over from other donors' samples.

The gene calls are TRBV2 and TRBJ2-2, with unresolved D. Per the germline V gene, CDR1 is SNHLY and CDR2 is FYNNEI. V lost 1 base to trimming and J lost 7 bases, with 7 bases between them. This CDR3 has 13 amino acids. CDR3 in amino acids: CASSEGVVGELFF. The CDR3 DNA reads as TGTGCCAGCAGTGAAGGGGTCGTCGGGGAGCTGTTTTTT. Full variable domain (missing parts from reference TRBV2 and TRBJ2-2): EPEVTQTPSHQVTQMGQEVILRCVPISNHLYFYWYRQILGQKVEFLVSFYNNEISEKSEIFDDQFSVERPDGSNFTLKIRSTKLEDSAMYFCASSEGVVGELFFGEGSRLTVL.

The chain couples TRBV4-1 to TRBJ2-1; 8 bases line up with TRBD2. J was trimmed by 0 bases and V by 6 bases; bases with no gene match: 4. The CDR3 extends over 15 amino acids. Germline loops: CDR1 MGHRA, CDR2 YSYEKL. The CDR3 here is CASRQTSGSYNEQFF. The CDR3 DNA reads as TGCGCCAGCAGGCAAACTAGCGGCTCCTACAATGAGCAGTTCTTC.

The chain recombines TRBV2 with TRBJ1-1; D possibly corresponds to TRBD1 (5 bases). Trimming took 5 bases from V and 0 from J, leaving 7 bases between them. This CDR3 has 13 residues. Germline-derived CDR1 and CDR2 are SNHLY and FYNNEI. The CDR3 loop is CASSQTVNTEAFF. The CDR3 DNA follows: TGTGCCAGCAGTCAGACAGTGAACACTGAAGCTTTCTTT.

The V and J genes are TRBV27 and TRBJ1-4; 7 bases agree with TRBD1. The CDR3 is made up of 15 amino acids. After removal of 6 bases from V and 0 bases from J, the junction contained 4 bases not matched to a gene. Germline loops: CDR1 MNHEY, CDR2 SMNVEV (reference sequence). The CDR3 bases are TGTGCCAGCAGGCCAGGGACAGCAACTAATGAAAAACTGTTTTTT. This translates into CASRPGTATNEKLFF.

The V call is TRBV14, the J call TRBJ2-3; D is possibly TRBD1 or TRBD2 (5 bases each). V was cut by 2 bases and J by 1 base, with 13 bases left in between. The CDR3 runs 16 residues. The germline V gene has CDR1 SGHDN and CDR2 FVKESK. CDR3 in amino acids: CASSQPWGKGTDTQYF. CDR3 in DNA: TGTGCCAGCAGCCAACCCTGGGGGAAGGGCACAGATACGCAGTATTTT.

This clone turned up a few times. This chain links TRBV7-2 with TRBJ2-3; D remains unclear. The CDR3 loop spans 16 amino acids. In germline, CDR1 is SGHTA, CDR2 FQGNSA. V was cut by 4 bases and J by 2 bases, with 16 bases left in between. CDR3: CASSSSSGRVTDTQYF. The DNA for the CDR3 is TGTGCCAGCAGCTCCTCCAGTGGTCGGGTCACAGATACGCAGTATTTT.

This sequence joins TRBV29-1 and TRBJ2-1; 7 bases line up with TRBD2. Germline loops: CDR1 SQVTM, CDR2 ANQGSEA. V was clipped by 4 bases and J by 7 bases; unmatched bases: 16. This CDR3 region has 16 residues. This CDR3 reads CSVARASTSFRNEQFF. CDR3 DNA: TGCAGCGTTGCTAGAGCTTCGACTAGCTTTCGAAATGAGCAGTTCTTC.

This CDR3 reads CSAQGAWETQYF. CDR3 sequence (DNA): TGCAGCGCTCAGGGGGCGTGGGAGACCCAGTACTTC. This chain joins TRBV29-1 and TRBJ2-5; TRBD1 aligns across 8 bases. The junction had 6 bases not matched to a gene; V was cut back by 7 bases and J by 5 bases. The CDR3 is 12 amino acids. Germline assignment: CDR1 SQVTM and CDR2 ANQGSEA.

The rearrangement joins TRBV18 to TRBJ1-4; 8 bases agree with TRBD1. Trimming took 4 bases from V and 8 from J; bases not matched to a gene: 15. Germline V lookup: CDR1 KGHSH, CDR2 LQKENI. The CDR3 totals 17 residues. DNA for the CDR3: TGTGCCAGCTCACTAACGACAGGGGAGCAAGGAGAGGAAAAACTGTTTTTT. Residues: CASSLTTGEQGEEKLFF.

The CDR3 nucleotides read TGTGCCAGCAGTGAATGGGGCGGGAGGAGCTCCTACAATGAGCAGTTCTTC. Its protein product is CASSEWGGRSSYNEQFF. This chain connects TRBV2 to TRBJ2-1; TRBD2 agrees at 8 bases. CDR1 is SNHLY, CDR2 FYNNEI, per germline. This CDR3 comprises 17 residues. The trim removed 2 bases at V and 0 bases at J, leaving 6 bases unmatched.

The chain links TRBV10-3 to TRBJ2-2, with 7 bases identical to TRBD1. The CDR3 consists of 17 residues. Germline values: CDR1 ENHRY, CDR2 SYGVKD. V lost 3 bases, J lost 0 bases, and 7 bases stayed unmatched. CDR3 amino acids: CAISDLFTGANTGELFF. The CDR3 nucleotides are TGTGCCATCAGTGACTTGTTTACAGGGGCGAACACCGGGGAGCTGTTTTTT.